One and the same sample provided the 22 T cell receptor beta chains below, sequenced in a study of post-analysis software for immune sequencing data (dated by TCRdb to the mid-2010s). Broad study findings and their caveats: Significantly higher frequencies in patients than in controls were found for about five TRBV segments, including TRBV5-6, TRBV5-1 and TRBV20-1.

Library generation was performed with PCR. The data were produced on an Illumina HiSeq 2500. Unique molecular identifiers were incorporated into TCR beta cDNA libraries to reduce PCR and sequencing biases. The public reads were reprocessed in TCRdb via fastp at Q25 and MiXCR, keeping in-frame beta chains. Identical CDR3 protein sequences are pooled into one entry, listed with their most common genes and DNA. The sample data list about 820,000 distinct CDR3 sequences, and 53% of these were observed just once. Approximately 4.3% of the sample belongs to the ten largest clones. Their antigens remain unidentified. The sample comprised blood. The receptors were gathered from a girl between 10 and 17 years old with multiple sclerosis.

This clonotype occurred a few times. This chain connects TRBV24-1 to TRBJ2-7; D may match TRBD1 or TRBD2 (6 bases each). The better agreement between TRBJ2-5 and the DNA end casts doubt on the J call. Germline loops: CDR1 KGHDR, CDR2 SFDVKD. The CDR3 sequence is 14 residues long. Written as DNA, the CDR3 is TGTGCCACCAGTGAGGGGGGCCTAAGGGAGACCCAGTACTTC. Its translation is CATSEGGLRETQYF.

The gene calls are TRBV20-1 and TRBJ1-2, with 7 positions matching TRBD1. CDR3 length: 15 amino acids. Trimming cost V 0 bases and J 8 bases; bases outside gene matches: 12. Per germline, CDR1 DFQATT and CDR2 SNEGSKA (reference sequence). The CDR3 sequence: CSARDLDRELKGYTF. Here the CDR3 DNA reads TGCAGTGCTAGAGATCTCGACAGGGAGCTTAAGGGCTACACCTTC.

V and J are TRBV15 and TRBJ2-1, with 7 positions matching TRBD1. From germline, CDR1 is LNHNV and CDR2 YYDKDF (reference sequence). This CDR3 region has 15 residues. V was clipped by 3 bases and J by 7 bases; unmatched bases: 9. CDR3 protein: CATSSLQGRENEQFF. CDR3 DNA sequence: TGTGCCACCAGCAGTCTACAGGGGAGAGAGAATGAGCAGTTCTTC.

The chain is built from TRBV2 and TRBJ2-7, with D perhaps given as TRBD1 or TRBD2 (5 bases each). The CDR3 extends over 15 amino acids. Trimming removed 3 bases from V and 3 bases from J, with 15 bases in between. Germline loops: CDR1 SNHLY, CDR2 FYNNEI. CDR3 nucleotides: TGTGCCAGCAGTGACCGGGGCACGGCCTACTACGAGCAGTACTTC. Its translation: CASSDRGTAYYEQYF.

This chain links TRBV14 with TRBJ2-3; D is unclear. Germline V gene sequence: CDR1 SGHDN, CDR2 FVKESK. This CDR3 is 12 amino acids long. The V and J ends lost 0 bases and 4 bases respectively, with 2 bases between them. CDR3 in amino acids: CASSQDADTQYF. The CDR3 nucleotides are TGTGCCAGCAGCCAAGATGCAGATACGCAGTATTTT.

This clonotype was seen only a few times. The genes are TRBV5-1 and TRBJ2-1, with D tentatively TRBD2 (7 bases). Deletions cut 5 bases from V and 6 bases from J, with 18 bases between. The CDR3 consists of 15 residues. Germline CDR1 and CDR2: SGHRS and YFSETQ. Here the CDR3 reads CASSVEGGPLNEQFF. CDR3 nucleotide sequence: TGCGCCAGCAGTGTCGAGGGGGGGCCCCTCAATGAGCAGTTCTTC.

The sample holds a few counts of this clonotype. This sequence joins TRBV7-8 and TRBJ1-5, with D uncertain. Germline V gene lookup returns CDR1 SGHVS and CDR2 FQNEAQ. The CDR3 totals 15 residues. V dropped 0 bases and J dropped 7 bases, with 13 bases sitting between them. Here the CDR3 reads CASSLAGLTVQPQHF. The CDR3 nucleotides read TGTGCCAGCAGCTTAGCGGGCTTGACTGTCCAGCCCCAGCATTTT.

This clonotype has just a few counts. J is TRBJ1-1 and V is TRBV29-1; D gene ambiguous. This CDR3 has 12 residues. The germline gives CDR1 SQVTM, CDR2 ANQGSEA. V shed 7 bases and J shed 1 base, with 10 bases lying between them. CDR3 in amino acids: CSAGRANTEAFF. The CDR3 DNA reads TGCAGCGCAGGACGAGCGAACACTGAAGCTTTCTTT.

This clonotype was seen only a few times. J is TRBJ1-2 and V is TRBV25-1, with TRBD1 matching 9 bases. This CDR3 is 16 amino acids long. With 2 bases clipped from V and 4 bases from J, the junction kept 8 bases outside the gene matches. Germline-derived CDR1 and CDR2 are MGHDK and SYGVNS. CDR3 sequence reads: CASSEPGQGASYGYTF. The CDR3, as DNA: TGTGCCAGCAGTGAACCGGGACAGGGAGCAAGCTATGGCTACACCTTC.

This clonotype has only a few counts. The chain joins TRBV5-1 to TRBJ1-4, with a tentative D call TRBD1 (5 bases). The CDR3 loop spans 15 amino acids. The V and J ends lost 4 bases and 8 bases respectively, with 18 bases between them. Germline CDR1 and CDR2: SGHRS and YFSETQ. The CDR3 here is CASSTGTTQEEKLFF. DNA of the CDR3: TGCGCCAGCAGCACCGGGACCACCCAAGAAGAAAAACTGTTTTTT.

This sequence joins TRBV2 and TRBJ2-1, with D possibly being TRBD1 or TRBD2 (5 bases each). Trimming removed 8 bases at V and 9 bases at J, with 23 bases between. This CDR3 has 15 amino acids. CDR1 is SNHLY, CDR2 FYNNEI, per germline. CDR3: CASGALPASGGEQFF. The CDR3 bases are TGTGCCAGCGGTGCCCTCCCAGCTAGTGGGGGTGAGCAGTTCTTC. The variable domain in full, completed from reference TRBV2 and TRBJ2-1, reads EPEVTQTPSHQVTQMGQEVILRCVPISNHLYFYWYRQILGQKVEFLVSFYNNEISEKSEIFDDQFSVERPDGSNFTLKIRSTKLEDSAMYFCASGALPASGGEQFFGPGTRLTVL.

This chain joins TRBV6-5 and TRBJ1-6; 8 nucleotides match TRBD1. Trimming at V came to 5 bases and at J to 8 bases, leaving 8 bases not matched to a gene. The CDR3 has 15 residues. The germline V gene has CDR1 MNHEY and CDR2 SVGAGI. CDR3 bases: TGTGCCAGCAGTCGGACAGGGAATGTCGATTCACCCCTCCACTTT. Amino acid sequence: CASSRTGNVDSPLHF.

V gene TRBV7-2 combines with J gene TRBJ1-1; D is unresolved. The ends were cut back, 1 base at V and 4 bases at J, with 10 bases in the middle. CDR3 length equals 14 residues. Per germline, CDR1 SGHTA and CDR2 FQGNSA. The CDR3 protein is CASSLVFLGTEAFF. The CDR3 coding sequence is TGTGCCAGCAGCTTAGTATTCCTGGGCACTGAAGCTTTCTTT.

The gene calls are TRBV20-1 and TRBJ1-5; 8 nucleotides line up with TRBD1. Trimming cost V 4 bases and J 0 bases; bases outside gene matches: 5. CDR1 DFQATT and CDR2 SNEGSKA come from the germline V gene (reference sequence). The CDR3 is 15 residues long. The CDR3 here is CSATQGANSNQPQHF. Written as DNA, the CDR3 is TGCAGTGCTACTCAGGGGGCAAATAGCAATCAGCCCCAGCATTTT.

In DNA, the CDR3 is TGTGCCAGCAGCCCCTGGAAACCACACGGAGGCGAGCAGTACTTC. Amino acids: CASSPWKPHGGEQYF. This rearrangement joins TRBV3-1 to TRBJ2-7; possible D gene TRBD2, 5 bases. There are 15 residues in the CDR3. Trimming stripped 4 bases from V and 6 bases from J, with 19 bases between. Looked up from germline, CDR1 is LGHDT and CDR2 is YNNKEL (reference sequence).

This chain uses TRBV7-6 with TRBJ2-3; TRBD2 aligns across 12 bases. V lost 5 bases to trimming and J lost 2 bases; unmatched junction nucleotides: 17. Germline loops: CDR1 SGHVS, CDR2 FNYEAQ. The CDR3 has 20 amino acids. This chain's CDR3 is CASSPHHPGTSGLVTDTQYF. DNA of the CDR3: TGTGCCAGCAGCCCTCACCACCCCGGGACTAGCGGGCTAGTCACAGATACGCAGTATTTT.

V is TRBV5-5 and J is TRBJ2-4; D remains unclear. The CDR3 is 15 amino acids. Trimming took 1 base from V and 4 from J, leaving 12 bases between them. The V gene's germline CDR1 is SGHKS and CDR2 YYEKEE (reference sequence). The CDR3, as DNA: TGTGCCAGCAGCTTGAACTCCCCCGCGAAAAACATTCAGTACTTC. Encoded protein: CASSLNSPAKNIQYF. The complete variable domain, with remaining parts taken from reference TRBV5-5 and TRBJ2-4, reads DAGVTQSPTHLIKTRGQQVTLRCSPISGHKSVSWYQQVLGQGPQFIFQYYEKEERGRGNFPDRFSARQFPNYSSELNVNALLLGDSALYLCASSLNSPAKNIQYFGAGTRLSVL.

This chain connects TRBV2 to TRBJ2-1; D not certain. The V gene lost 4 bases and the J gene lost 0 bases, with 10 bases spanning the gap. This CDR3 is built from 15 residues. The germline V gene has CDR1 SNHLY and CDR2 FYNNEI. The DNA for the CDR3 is TGTGCCAGCAGTGGGGGTACTTACTCCTACAATGAGCAGTTCTTC. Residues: CASSGGTYSYNEQFF.

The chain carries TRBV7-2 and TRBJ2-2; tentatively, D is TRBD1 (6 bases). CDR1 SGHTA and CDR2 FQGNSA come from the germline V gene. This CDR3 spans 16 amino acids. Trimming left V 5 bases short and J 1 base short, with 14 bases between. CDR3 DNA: TGTGCCAGCAGCCCCAGGGGCGTAATGAACACCGGGGAGCTGTTTTTT. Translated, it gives CASSPRGVMNTGELFF.

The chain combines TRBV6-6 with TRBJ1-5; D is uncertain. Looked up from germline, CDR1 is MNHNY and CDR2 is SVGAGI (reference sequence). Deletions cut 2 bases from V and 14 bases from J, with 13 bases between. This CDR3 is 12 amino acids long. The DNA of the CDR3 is TGTGCCAGCAGTTACGTAGGACGAGTAGAGCATTTT. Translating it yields CASSYVGRVEHF.

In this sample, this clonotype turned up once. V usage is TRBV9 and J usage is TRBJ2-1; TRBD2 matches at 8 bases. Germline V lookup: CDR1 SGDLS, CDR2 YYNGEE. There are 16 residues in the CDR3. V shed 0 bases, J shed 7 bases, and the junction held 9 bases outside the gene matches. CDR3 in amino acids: CASSVDGGASGNEQFF. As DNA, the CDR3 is TGTGCCAGCAGCGTAGACGGGGGGGCCTCAGGGAATGAGCAGTTCTTC.

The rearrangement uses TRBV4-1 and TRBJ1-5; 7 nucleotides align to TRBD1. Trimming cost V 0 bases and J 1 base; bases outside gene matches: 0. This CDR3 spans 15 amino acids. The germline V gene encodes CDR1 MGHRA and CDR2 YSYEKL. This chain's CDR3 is CASSQEGQSNQPQHF. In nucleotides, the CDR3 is TGCGCCAGCAGCCAAGAGGGACAGAGCAATCAGCCCCAGCATTTT.